These 27 T cell receptor beta chains were sequenced from one sample in a study of early T cells in non-severe SARS-CoV-2 infection. TCRdb used MiXCR to reprocess the 5' RACE reads, holding one entry per CDR3 protein. The sample comprises roughly 43,000 distinct CDR3 sequences, about 25% of which are singletons, and around 4.6% rests with the top ten. Sequenced here: whole blood, sampled at baseline. The receptors were sampled from an adult who was a healthcare worker with PCR-confirmed SARS-CoV-2 infection or an uninfected control (not recorded which).

CDR3 sequence reads: CASSLRTGSYGYTF. For the CDR3, the DNA is TGTGCCAGCAGCCTTAGGACAGGGTCCTATGGCTACACCTTC. The V call is TRBV16, the J call TRBJ1-2, with TRBD1 matching 8 bases. The V gene's germline CDR1 is KGHSY and CDR2 FQNENV. The CDR3 spans 14 residues. The J segment lost 4 bases and the V segment lost 4 bases, leaving 5 bases of the junction unmatched.

The chain links TRBV20-1 to TRBJ2-1; TRBD2 might be the D (5 bases). Germline V gene lookup returns CDR1 DFQATT and CDR2 SNEGSKA (reference sequence). The germline V and J ends were trimmed by 3 bases and 0 bases, with 12 bases remaining between them. The CDR3 runs to 15 residues. CDR3 DNA: TGCAGTGCTAGGAGGCGGGTGAGCTCCTACAATGAGCAGTTCTTC. This translates into CSARRRVSSYNEQFF.

This chain connects TRBV4-2 to TRBJ1-1; TRBD1 agrees at 7 bases. Trimming at V came to 3 bases and at J to 6 bases, leaving 1 base not matched to a gene. The length of the CDR3 is 12 residues. Germline-derived CDR1 and CDR2 are LGHNA and YNFKEQ. The CDR3 loop reads CASSHTGAEAFF. Written as DNA, the CDR3 is TGTGCCAGCAGCCACACAGGGGCTGAAGCTTTCTTT.

The chain combines TRBV7-6 with TRBJ2-2; 9 nucleotides line up with TRBD2. After removal of 5 bases from V and 4 bases from J, the junction contained 5 bases not matched to a gene. The CDR3 is 15 amino acids. Looked up from germline, CDR1 is SGHVS and CDR2 is FNYEAQ. Here the CDR3 reads CASSPGLASTGELFF. Here the CDR3 DNA reads TGTGCCAGCAGCCCTGGACTAGCGAGCACCGGGGAGCTGTTTTTT.

The chain has TRBV6-1 and TRBJ2-4, with D possibly matching TRBD1 (5 bases). CDR1 and CDR2 from the germline V gene are MNHNS and SASEGT. CDR3 size: 20 residues. CDR3 DNA: TGTGCGGCAGCATCAGCATGGGATTTTCCCTGGGGCTGGACCAAAAACATTCAGTACTTC. It encodes CAAASAWDFPWGWTKNIQYF.

The rearrangement joins TRBV6-5 to TRBJ2-5, with D perhaps matching TRBD2 (6 bases). Trimming left V 4 bases short and J 1 base short, with 16 bases between. There are 16 residues in the CDR3. Germline V gene data show CDR1 as MNHEY and CDR2 as SVGAGI. Here the CDR3 DNA reads TGTGCCAGCAGTTCCCCCCACCGGAGGGGCCAAGAGACCCAGTACTTC. It specifies CASSSPHRRGQETQYF.

The genes are TRBV29-1 and TRBJ2-1, with D maybe TRBD1 (6 bases). This CDR3 comprises 11 residues. CDR1 and CDR2 (germline): SQVTM, ANQGSEA. The ends were cut back, 4 bases at V and 7 bases at J, with 8 bases in the middle. This CDR3 reads CSVVRGNEQFF. The CDR3 nucleotides are TGCAGCGTTGTAAGGGGGAATGAGCAGTTCTTC.

This clonotype was found a few times. The chain couples TRBV7-6 to TRBJ2-2; D unclear. Trimming removed 2 bases at V and 2 bases at J, with 6 bases between. Germline CDR1 is SGHVS and CDR2 is FNYEAQ. The CDR3 has 14 amino acids. CDR3 in amino acids: CASSLRVNTGELFF. Here the CDR3 DNA reads TGTGCCAGCAGCTTACGGGTAAACACCGGGGAGCTGTTTTTT.

This chain links TRBV12-3 or TRBV12-4 with TRBJ2-1; the match to TRBD2 covers 8 bases. Trimming cost V 2 bases and J 5 bases; bases outside gene matches: 5. The CDR3 is 15 amino acids. For the CDR3, the DNA is TGTGCCAGCAGTTTATCCCTAGCGGGTAACAATGAGCAGTTCTTC. Its translation is CASSLSLAGNNEQFF.

This clonotype showed up many times. V is TRBV20-1 and J is TRBJ1-5; TRBD1 matches 9 bases. CDR1 and CDR2 (germline): DFQATT, SNEGSKA (reference sequence). CDR3 length: 13 residues. Unmatched junction bases numbered 7, after V lost 6 bases and J lost 7 bases. CDR3 in DNA: TGCAGTGCCCGGGACAGGGCTGGCCAGCCCCAGCATTTT. Translating it yields CSARDRAGQPQHF.

The chain carries TRBV7-2 and TRBJ1-2; TRBD1 might be the D (6 bases). The CDR3 sequence is 15 residues long. V gave up 1 base and J gave up 3 bases, with 12 bases separating them. Germline V gene lookup returns CDR1 SGHTA and CDR2 FQGNSA. CDR3 sequence reads: CASSLGRTEYYGYTF. The CDR3 DNA is TGTGCCAGCAGCTTAGGCAGGACAGAGTACTATGGCTACACCTTC.

Within the sample, this clonotype is medium-sized (0.01 to 0.1%). J is TRBJ2-7 and V is TRBV29-1; 9 nucleotides align to TRBD1. The CDR3 totals 13 residues. The germline gives CDR1 SQVTM, CDR2 ANQGSEA. V was pared by 5 bases and J by 2 bases, with 4 bases of the junction left unmatched. The CDR3 nucleotides are TGCAGCGTTCGACAGGGGGAAACCTACGAGCAGTACTTC. It translates to CSVRQGETYEQYF.

This clonotype came up a few times. This sequence joins TRBV20-1 and TRBJ2-5; unclear D gene. Germline CDR1 is DFQATT and CDR2 is SNEGSKA (reference sequence). The CDR3 has 12 residues. V shed 7 bases and J shed 2 bases, with 11 bases lying between them. In DNA form, the CDR3 reads TGCAGTGGTCTCGCGCGACAAGAGACCCAGTACTTC. It is translated as CSGLARQETQYF.

This clonotype has at least ten counts. The J gene is TRBJ1-1, the V gene TRBV20-1; D gene ambiguous. This CDR3 has 12 residues. Germline V lookup: CDR1 DFQATT, CDR2 SNEGSKA (reference sequence). Trimming removed 5 bases from V and 0 bases from J, with 7 bases in between. CDR3: CSAEHLNTEAFF. In nucleotides, the CDR3 is TGCAGTGCTGAACACCTGAACACTGAAGCTTTCTTT.

This clonotype was counted only a few times. This rearrangement joins TRBV7-9 to TRBJ2-3; no clear D. Trimming pared 5 bases from V and 1 base from J, leaving 7 bases between. CDR3 length: 13 residues. Germline V lookup: CDR1 SEHNR, CDR2 FQNEAQ (reference sequence). The CDR3 nucleotides are TGTGCCAGCAGCAATCTAGGCACAGATACGCAGTATTTT. This encodes CASSNLGTDTQYF.

This clonotype was detected only a few times. CDR3: CASSHAGGTYNEQFF. Written as DNA, the CDR3 is TGCGCCAGCAGCCACGCAGGGGGAACCTACAATGAGCAGTTCTTC. This chain links TRBV4-3 with TRBJ2-1; 7 positions match TRBD1. Trimming cost V 3 bases and J 2 bases; bases outside gene matches: 4. CDR1 LGHNA and CDR2 YSLEER come from the germline V gene. CDR3 length equals 15 residues.

This chain joins TRBV5-1 and TRBJ2-7, with 7 positions matching TRBD2. Germline CDR1 reads SGHRS; CDR2 reads YFSETQ. Unmatched junction bases numbered 12, after V lost 3 bases and J lost 0 bases. The CDR3 has 17 amino acids. The CDR3 loop is CASSSPPGGFNSYEQYF. In DNA, the CDR3 is TGCGCCAGCAGCTCCCCCCCGGGAGGATTCAACTCCTACGAGCAGTACTTC.

The table lists this clonotype with a few counts. The chain is built from TRBV20-1 and TRBJ1-1; 7 bases line up with TRBD1. The trim removed 6 bases at V and 6 bases at J, leaving 7 bases unmatched. From germline, CDR1 is DFQATT and CDR2 SNEGSKA (reference sequence). CDR3 length equals 12 residues. CDR3 in amino acids: CSASQGVAEAFF. DNA of the CDR3: TGCAGTGCATCGCAGGGGGTCGCTGAAGCTTTCTTT.

The CDR3 loop is CASSPRGWRDEQFF. As DNA, the CDR3 is TGTGCCAGCAGCCCCCGGGGGTGGCGGGATGAGCAGTTCTTC. The chain links TRBV6-6 to TRBJ2-1; maybe TRBD2 (6 bases). The V gene's germline CDR1 is MNHNY and CDR2 SVGAGI (reference sequence). The CDR3 sequence is 14 residues long. V lost 6 bases and J lost 8, with 17 bases in between.

This chain connects TRBV12-3 or TRBV12-4 to TRBJ2-7; D is unresolved. This CDR3 is built from 14 residues. Trimming took 10 bases from V and 0 from J, leaving 16 bases between them. The CDR3, as DNA: TGTGCCATCTGCCCCTCTCACAGCTCCTACGAGCAGTACTTC. Translated, it gives CAICPSHSSYEQYF.

This chain links TRBV9 with TRBJ1-1, with D perhaps matching TRBD1 (6 bases). Germline V lookup: CDR1 SGDLS, CDR2 YYNGEE. The CDR3 is 16 amino acids. Trimming removed 0 bases from V and 4 bases from J, with 16 bases in between. The CDR3 bases are TGTGCCAGCAGCGTAGCATCGGGGGGCCTTGCCACTGAAGCTTTCTTT. Encoded protein: CASSVASGGLATEAFF.

Only a few counts were recorded for this clonotype. The chain has TRBV11-1 and TRBJ2-2; D is uncertain. Germline V gene lookup returns CDR1 SGHAT and CDR2 FQDESV (reference sequence). The CDR3 runs 15 residues. V lost 5 bases to trimming and J lost 5 bases, with 15 bases between them. The CDR3 DNA reads TGTGCCAGCAGCGCCGGAACCTCGAGGACCGGGGAGCTGTTTTTT. It yields the protein CASSAGTSRTGELFF.

This clonotype has just a few counts. The rearrangement uses TRBV6-2 or TRBV6-3 and TRBJ1-5, with D unresolved. Trimming removed 1 base from V and 0 bases from J, with 10 bases in between. Germline CDR1 reads MNHEY; CDR2 reads SVGEGT. This CDR3 has 16 amino acids. CDR3 region: CASSYWGRYSNQPQHF. The CDR3 DNA follows: TGTGCCAGCAGTTACTGGGGAAGGTATAGCAATCAGCCCCAGCATTTT.

This clonotype occurred a few times. The chain carries TRBV7-9 and TRBJ2-5, with 7 positions matching TRBD2. The CDR3 has 15 residues. V lost 5 bases, J lost 1 base, and 7 bases stayed unmatched. CDR1 and CDR2 (germline): SEHNR, FQNEAQ (reference sequence). The CDR3 DNA reads as TGTGCCAGCAGCACCTTAGCGGGTCTCCAAGAGACCCAGTACTTC. This gives the protein CASSTLAGLQETQYF.

In this sample, this clonotype turned up a few times. This sequence joins TRBV2 and TRBJ2-1; D unclear. Trimming stripped 8 bases from V and 10 bases from J, with 18 bases between. This CDR3 has 13 amino acids. Per the germline V gene, CDR1 is SNHLY and CDR2 is FYNNEI. In nucleotides, the CDR3 is TGTGCCAGCGACCCCAGCTACCTCGGAGAGCAGTTCTTC. Protein: CASDPSYLGEQFF.

As regards this clonotype: The junction departs from germline at one end; a sequencing error may be responsible. The rearrangement joins TRBV6-1 to TRBJ1-1; D unclear. This CDR3 is 14 amino acids long. Germline CDR1 reads MNHNS; CDR2 reads SASEGT. The chain's CDR3 is CASSVITRRAEVFF. The DNA for the CDR3 is TGTGCCAGCAGTGTAATCACCCGGAGGGCTGAAGTTTTCTTT.

The chain is built from TRBV12-3 or TRBV12-4 and TRBJ1-5; 9 nucleotides match TRBD1. V was pared by 5 bases and J by 7 bases, with 9 bases of the junction left unmatched. The CDR3 contains 15 residues. CDR3: CASSLGTGMRQPQHF. The DNA of the CDR3 is TGTGCCAGCAGTCTTGGGACAGGGATGAGACAGCCCCAGCATTTT.